This is a list of T cell receptor beta chains from one sample in a study of identical twins. TCRdb fed the 5' RACE reads into MiXCR, producing one record per CDR3 protein. The data show 690,000 or so distinct CDR3 sequences, 8.6% seen once. These same data were also listed under a study on yellow fever vaccine responses in identical twins.

The sample taken for sequencing was PBMCs. Receptors originate from a woman aged 18-29 years in good health. The conserved cysteine and the conserved F or W are not part of the CDR3 here. Each record gives: CDR3 length, clone size, V gene, J gene, CDR3 protein. The listing skips clone size in some rows; elsewhere it reads once, few, many or a size class.

CDR3 length: 13; clone size: NA; V gene: TRBV20-1; J gene: TRBJ2-5; CDR3 protein: SALHNRDFQETQY
CDR3 length: 10; clone size: NA; V gene: TRBV10-3; J gene: TRBJ2-1; CDR3 protein: AISDRLREQF
CDR3 length: 11; clone size: many; V gene: TRBV7-9; J gene: TRBJ1-6; CDR3 protein: ASSLPVNSPLH
CDR3 length: 13; clone size: NA; V gene: TRBV4-3; J gene: TRBJ2-3; CDR3 protein: ASSQDPQGQDTQY
CDR3 length: 13; clone size: NA; V gene: TRBV2; J gene: TRBJ2-5; CDR3 protein: ASSEPAGGRETQY
CDR3 length: 15; clone size: few; V gene: TRBV18; J gene: TRBJ2-2; CDR3 protein: ASSPLHGAPNTGELF
CDR3 length: 17; clone size: NA; V gene: TRBV11-2; J gene: TRBJ2-3; CDR3 protein: ASSRTKTSYDSSTDTQY
CDR3 length: 15; clone size: NA; V gene: TRBV4-3; J gene: TRBJ2-3; CDR3 protein: ASSLTRLLQGSDTQY
CDR3 length: 11; clone size: few; V gene: TRBV9; J gene: TRBJ1-2; CDR3 protein: ASSVGGLTGYT
CDR3 length: 12; clone size: few; V gene: TRBV27; J gene: TRBJ2-7; CDR3 protein: ASKRTGGFYEQY
CDR3 length: 13; clone size: NA; V gene: TRBV5-1; J gene: TRBJ2-1; CDR3 protein: ASSDRDGAYNEQF
CDR3 length: 16; clone size: few; V gene: TRBV11-1; J gene: TRBJ2-1; CDR3 protein: ASSSRHRDRGQLNEQF
CDR3 length: 13; clone size: few; V gene: TRBV5-1; J gene: TRBJ1-4; CDR3 protein: ASSTGQTSNEKLF
CDR3 length: 11; clone size: few; V gene: TRBV10-2; J gene: TRBJ1-2; CDR3 protein: ASTVDRSYGYT
CDR3 length: 13; clone size: many; V gene: TRBV6-2/TRBV6-3; J gene: TRBJ2-7; CDR3 protein: ASSSQTSVTYEQY
CDR3 length: 11; clone size: many; V gene: TRBV5-1; J gene: TRBJ2-5; CDR3 protein: ASSLYGGETQY
CDR3 length: 11; clone size: few; V gene: TRBV9; J gene: TRBJ2-7; CDR3 protein: ASSVSPAAEQY
CDR3 length: 15; clone size: NA; V gene: TRBV4-2; J gene: TRBJ2-1; CDR3 protein: ARSQEVGRALYNEQF
CDR3 length: 14; clone size: once; V gene: TRBV20-1; J gene: TRBJ2-6; CDR3 protein: SALDRAASGANVLT
CDR3 length: 15; clone size: many; V gene: TRBV7-2; J gene: TRBJ1-5; CDR3 protein: ASSRTTGTIGNQPQH
CDR3 length: 13; clone size: NA; V gene: TRBV9; J gene: TRBJ1-6; CDR3 protein: ASSGGAYGNSPLH
CDR3 length: 16; clone size: few; V gene: TRBV12-3/TRBV12-4; J gene: TRBJ2-4; CDR3 protein: ASSLFLGGQIAKNIQY
CDR3 length: 12; clone size: few; V gene: TRBV7-9; J gene: TRBJ2-5; CDR3 protein: ASSLARGLETQY
CDR3 length: 17; clone size: NA; V gene: TRBV4-2; J gene: TRBJ2-1; CDR3 protein: ASRPSGSQGKSSYNEQF
CDR3 length: 12; clone size: NA; V gene: TRBV2; J gene: TRBJ2-5; CDR3 protein: ASYAGGPQETQY
CDR3 length: 9; clone size: many; V gene: TRBV6-1; J gene: TRBJ2-2; CDR3 protein: ASSHTGELF
CDR3 length: 14; clone size: few; V gene: TRBV7-9; J gene: TRBJ1-2; CDR3 protein: ASSSALGDVNYGYT